This T cell receptor beta chain was profiled in a study of T-cell reconstitution after alpha-beta-depleted transplantation in children. V was clipped by 1 base and J by 3 bases, with 12 bases between them. In germline, CDR1 is KGHDR, CDR2 SFDVKD. The length of the CDR3 is 15 residues. This clonotype was seen a handful of times. TCRbeta library construction was performed incorporating unique molecular identifiers. TCRdb ran MiXCR on the PCR reads and lists one entry per CDR3 protein. The table has about 980,000 distinct CDR3 sequences, roughly 29% seen once; the top ten hold 28%. This sequence was found in a boy under two years old who had a stem cell transplant for SCID, so the T cells may come from the graft donor. The sample was PBMCs, mostly from graft donor cells, taken 360 days after TCRalphabeta/CD19-depleted stem cell transplant. The J gene is TRBJ2-7, the V gene TRBV24-1; D might be TRBD1 (5 bases). The CDR3 nucleotides are TGTGCCACCAGTGATTTACCAGGGCATTGCTACGAGCAGTACTTC. As protein: CATSDLPGHCYEQYF.